The clone carrying this TCR beta chain was counted once. Its antigen remains unknown. Because it lacks the conserved phenylalanine or tryptophan at the end, this CDR3 is likely a read error. The DNA is left out, because the CDR3 cannot be placed on it with certainty; the CDR3 is given as TCRdb lists it. The sample belongs to a study of tumor and adjacent non-tumor tissue in lung cancer. Turning to the study itself: The cohort had about a dozen adenocarcinoma, a couple of squamous cell and 1 small cell patients. Patients were aged roughly 30 to 76, 9 to 10 men and about five women, stage I to III. Points from the study as a whole: TCR diversity was significantly greater in tumor than normal lung tissue.

This sample's RNA came from whole unsorted tissue. More than 3 cm separated this lung sample from the edge of the tumor. The library came from three nested PCR rounds adapted from ARM-PCR protocols. TCRdb called the multiplex PCR reads again in MiXCR, with one record for every CDR3 protein. The data show 60,000 to 90,000 distinct CDR3 sequences, roughly 75% seen once. The germline CDR1 and CDR2 sequences are DFQATT and SNEGSKA (reference sequence). The CDR3 has 12 residues if both end residues are counted. The material sequenced was distant non-tumor lung tissue. The TCR was taken from a woman aged 50 to 65 with non-small cell lung cancer. J is TRBJ2-7 and V is TRBV20-1; TRBD1, the D gene given by the table, was not confirmed from the DNA. The CDR3 loop reads CSAIEGVDEQCL.